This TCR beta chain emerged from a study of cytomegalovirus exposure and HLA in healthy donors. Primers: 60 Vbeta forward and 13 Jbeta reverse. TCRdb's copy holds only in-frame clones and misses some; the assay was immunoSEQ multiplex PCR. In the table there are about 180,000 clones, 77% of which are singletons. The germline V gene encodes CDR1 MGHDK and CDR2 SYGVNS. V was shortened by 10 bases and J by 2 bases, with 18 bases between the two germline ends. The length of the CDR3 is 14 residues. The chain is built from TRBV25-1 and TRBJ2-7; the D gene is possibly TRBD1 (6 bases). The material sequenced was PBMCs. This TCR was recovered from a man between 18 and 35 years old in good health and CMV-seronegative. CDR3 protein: CATTHDRTPYEQYF. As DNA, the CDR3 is TGTGCCACCACCCATGACAGGACCCCCTACGAGCAGTACTTC.